Listed below are T cell receptor beta chains from one sample, sequenced in a study of T cell repertoires in cytomegalovirus infection. These receptors have no known antigen. TCRdb re-called the reads with MiXCR, one entry per CDR3 protein. The repertoire holds more than 250,000 distinct CDR3 sequences, with roughly 25% as singletons. The sequenced sample was cultured PBMCs, obtained from culture after CMV antigen stimulation. These receptors were taken from a human donor in good health (CMV status not recorded). Some clones in this sample may be carry-over from other donors' samples. The CDR3 runs from the conserved cysteine through the conserved F or W. The order of the fields is CDR3 protein, V gene, J gene, CDR3 length.

CASSLEGIGNTIYF	TRBV7-6	TRBJ1-3	14
CASSPDRPNYGYTF	TRBV7-2	TRBJ1-2	14
CAWSVSIFNSPLHF	TRBV30	TRBJ1-6	14
CASSLNLGLAGGTPEQFF	TRBV7-8	TRBJ2-1	18
CASPSGLSTDTQYF	TRBV2	TRBJ2-3	14
CAIRLGQNTGELFF	TRBV10-3	TRBJ2-2	14
CASSSSSSGEAYNEQFF	TRBV11-2	TRBJ2-1	17
CASSTNPGLAGFSGDTQYF	TRBV7-2	TRBJ2-3	19
CASSSGNEQFF	TRBV27	TRBJ2-1	11
CASSQIDRAQETQYF	TRBV4-1	TRBJ2-5	15
CASRQQGNVNEKLFF	TRBV5-1	TRBJ1-4	15
CATTFQGAQETQYF	TRBV6-1	TRBJ2-5	14
CASSHQDRYNTDTQYF	TRBV4-1	TRBJ2-3	16
CASSTGPGKDTEAFF	TRBV7-9	TRBJ1-1	15
CASSPRGLSSYNSPLHF	TRBV27	TRBJ1-6	17
CASSLDLRASHTAYEQYF	TRBV7-8	TRBJ2-7	18
CASSLFQEGNSPLHF	TRBV7-9	TRBJ1-6	15
CAIKGGAGTEAFF	TRBV10-3	TRBJ1-1	13
CASSLATEDYGYTF	TRBV12-3/TRBV12-4	TRBJ1-2	14
CASSGGRLTGELFF	TRBV9	TRBJ2-2	14
CATSGRDSYNEQFF	TRBV15	TRBJ2-1	14
CASSRDRYEQYF	TRBV5-1	TRBJ2-7	12
CASSPWAGAGSYGYTF	TRBV7-2	TRBJ1-2	16
CSTTEVSNQPQHF	TRBV20-1	TRBJ1-5	13
CASSDLNRGEQFF	TRBV6-6	TRBJ2-1	13
CASSQEGQETSGANVLTF	TRBV4-2	TRBJ2-6	18
CASSPRRLNYGYTF	TRBV12-3/TRBV12-4	TRBJ1-2	14
CASSLGVGTNTEAFF	TRBV7-2	TRBJ1-1	15
CASSPTRLAGRRNEQFF	TRBV7-2	TRBJ2-1	17